Listed below are T cell receptor beta chains from one sample, sequenced in a study of radiation and T cells in renal cell carcinoma. Assay used: immunoSEQ multiplex PCR; TCRdb lists only in-frame clones, some missing. The sample contains around 130,000 clones, roughly 91% of which appear only once. The sample here was blood, taken from a patient whose treatment included radiotherapy and nephrectomy. These TCRs come from a woman aged 70-85 years with renal cell carcinoma. Each CDR3 is given with its conserved first and last residue. A D gene is named only where the DNA matches it firmly. A clone size is listed for some rows: how often the clone was seen (once, few, many), or a class if it is expanded.

size	D	J	V	CDR3	DNA
-	-	TRBJ2-5	TRBV14	CASSRLRAMGETQYF	TGTGCCAGCAGCCGCCTCCGGGCCATGGGAGAGACCCAGTACTTC
few	TRBD2	TRBJ2-7	TRBV2	CASRPKAGVGDEQYF	TGTGCCAGCCGGCCAAAAGCGGGGGTTGGTGACGAGCAGTACTTC
-	TRBD2	TRBJ2-1	TRBV25-1	CASSGLAGGPVEQFF	TGTGCCAGCAGTGGGCTAGCGGGGGGGCCGGTTGAGCAGTTCTTC
-	TRBD2	TRBJ2-1	TRBV6-1	CASSVTSGGTRYNEQFF	TGTGCCAGCAGTGTTACTAGCGGGGGGACCCGATACAATGAGCAGTTCTTC
-	-	TRBJ1-2	TRBV28	CASSSRSGPDGYTF	TGTGCCAGCAGCTCAAGGTCAGGGCCTGATGGCTACACCTTC
-	-	TRBJ2-3	TRBV7-3	CASSSNTDTQYF	TGTGCCAGCAGCTCGAATACAGATACGCAGTATTTT
-	TRBD1	TRBJ1-6	TRBV15	CATSRGTGPSTPLHF	TGTGCCACCAGCAGGGGGACAGGGCCGTCGACACCCCTCCACTTT
-	-	TRBJ1-5	TRBV28	CASTWGGINQPQHF	TGTGCCAGCACCTGGGGGGGTATCAATCAGCCCCAGCATTTT
-	-	TRBJ1-1	TRBV19	CASSILGAGNTEAFF	TGTGCCAGTAGTATCCTTGGGGCGGGGAACACTGAAGCTTTCTTT
-	TRBD1	TRBJ1-4	TRBV11-3	CASSPPTGGPNEKLFF	TGTGCCAGCAGCCCACCGACAGGGGGCCCTAATGAAAAACTGTTTTTT
-	TRBD1	TRBJ2-3	TRBV2	CASSPDRATDTQYF	TGTGCCAGCAGTCCCGACAGGGCCACAGATACGCAGTATTTT
-	TRBD1	TRBJ2-2	TRBV6-6	CASRPPGQENTGELFF	TGTGCCAGCAGACCACCCGGACAGGAAAACACCGGGGAGCTGTTTTTT
-	-	TRBJ1-3	TRBV9	CASSVGGRVSGNTIYF	TGTGCCAGCAGCGTAGGGGGGCGAGTGTCTGGAAACACCATATATTTT
-	-	TRBJ1-5	TRBV10-3	CATKGGSNQPQHF	TGTGCCACCAAGGGGGGGAGCAATCAGCCCCAGCATTTT
-	-	TRBJ2-5	TRBV15	CATSRTPGQSETQYF	TGTGCCACCAGCAGAACCCCCGGACAGTCCGAGACCCAGTACTTC
-	-	TRBJ2-3	TRBV6-4	CASSDFGTSTDTQYF	TGTGCCAGCAGTGACTTCGGGACAAGTACAGATACGCAGTATTTT
-	TRBD1	TRBJ2-2	TRBV2	CASSGNRGRNGELFF	TGTGCCAGCAGTGGAAACAGGGGGCGGAACGGGGAGCTGTTTTTT
-	TRBD2	TRBJ2-1	TRBV19	CASSPRTSGSSYNEQFF	TGTGCCAGTAGTCCTCGGACTAGCGGGAGCTCCTACAATGAGCAGTTCTTC
-	TRBD1	TRBJ1-5	TRBV19	CASSIRDRDRWGSNQPQHF	TGTGCCAGTAGTATACGGGACAGGGATAGATGGGGGAGCAATCAGCCCCAGCATTTT
few	TRBD2	TRBJ2-3	TRBV5-1	CASSVSGGAADTQYF	TGCGCCAGCAGCGTCTCCGGGGGGGCCGCAGATACGCAGTATTTT
-	TRBD1	TRBJ2-2	TRBV5-1	CASSLETTGAGELFF	TGCGCCAGCAGCTTAGAGACGACAGGGGCCGGGGAGCTGTTTTTT
once	-	TRBJ2-6	TRBV19	CASAKWTSSGANVLTF	TGTGCCAGTGCTAAATGGACATCCTCTGGGGCCAACGTCCTGACTTTC
-	TRBD1	TRBJ1-2	TRBV5-1	CASSPYGEGALGYTF	TGCGCCAGCAGCCCCTACGGGGAGGGGGCTTTGGGCTACACCTTC
-	-	TRBJ2-5	TRBV9	CASSVGLLETQYF	TGTGCCAGCAGCGTAGGGTTGTTGGAGACCCAGTACTTC
-	TRBD1	TRBJ1-2	TRBV19	CASSTPGDRVNYGYTF	TGTGCCAGTAGTACCCCGGGGGACAGAGTCAACTATGGCTACACCTTC
-	TRBD2	TRBJ2-7	TRBV11-1	CASSLTSGGGYEQYF	TGTGCCAGCAGCTTGACTAGCGGGGGAGGTTACGAGCAGTACTTC
-	-	TRBJ1-1	TRBV4-3	CASSHTGMNTEAFF	TGCGCCAGCAGCCATACAGGGATGAACACTGAAGCTTTCTTT
-	TRBD1	TRBJ1-6	TRBV15	CATSNRQGSNSPLHF	TGTGCCACCAGCAATCGACAGGGCTCCAATTCACCCCTCCACTTT
once	-	TRBJ1-6	TRBV30	CAWTGQNSPLHF	TGTGCCTGGACCGGACAGAATTCACCCCTCCACTTT
-	TRBD2	TRBJ2-1	TRBV11-3	CASSLEERGNNEQFF	TGTGCCAGCAGCTTAGAAGAGCGGGGGAACAATGAGCAGTTCTTC
few	-	TRBJ1-1	TRBV6-5	CASSSGLSEAFF	TGTGCCAGCAGTTCGGGACTTTCTGAAGCTTTCTTT
-	TRBD2	TRBJ2-5	TRBV9	CASSVSPAGGPGETQYF	TGTGCCAGCAGCGTATCTCCAGCGGGGGGGCCCGGAGAGACCCAGTACTTC
-	-	TRBJ1-5	TRBV4-2	CASSSGNQPQHF	TGTGCCAGCAGCTCCGGCAATCAGCCCCAGCATTTT
-	-	TRBJ1-1	TRBV28	CAITGQNTEAFF	TGTGCCATAACCGGACAGAACACTGAAGCTTTCTTT
few	-	TRBJ1-1	TRBV5-1	CASSLDHGGSEAFF	TGCGCCAGCAGCTTGGACCATGGCGGCTCTGAAGCTTTCTTT
-	TRBD1	TRBJ1-5	TRBV6-6	CASSLATGLSNQPQHF	TGTGCCAGCAGTCTGGCGACAGGGCTAAGCAATCAGCCCCAGCATTTT
once	-	TRBJ1-1	TRBV6-5	CASSYKGRATEAFF	TGTGCCAGCAGTTACAAGGGCAGGGCCACTGAAGCTTTCTTT
-	-	TRBJ1-1	TRBV27	CASLKTANTEAFF	TGTGCCAGCCTCAAAACCGCGAACACTGAAGCTTTCTTT